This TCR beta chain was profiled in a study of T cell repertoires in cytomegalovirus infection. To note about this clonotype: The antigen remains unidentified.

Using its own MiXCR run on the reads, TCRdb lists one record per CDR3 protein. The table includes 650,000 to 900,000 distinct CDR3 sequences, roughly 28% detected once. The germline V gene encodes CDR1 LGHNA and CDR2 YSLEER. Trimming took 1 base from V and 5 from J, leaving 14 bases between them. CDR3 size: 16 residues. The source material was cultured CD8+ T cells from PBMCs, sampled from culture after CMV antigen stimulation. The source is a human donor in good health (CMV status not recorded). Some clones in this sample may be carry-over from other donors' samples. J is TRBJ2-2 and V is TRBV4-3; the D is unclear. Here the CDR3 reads CASSQARSERTGELFF. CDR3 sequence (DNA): TGCGCCAGCAGCCAAGCACGGTCGGAAAGAACCGGGGAGCTGTTTTTT.